Listed here are 2 T cell receptor beta chains from one sample, sequenced in a study of low-dose radiotherapy and immunotherapy resistance in tumors. With TRAV- and TRBV-specific primers, first-strand cDNA was made, covering the alpha and beta chains. TCR amplification involved 15 to 20 PCR cycles with a constant-region primer and V-primer adapter. TCRdb reprocessed the reads via MiXCR and lists one record per CDR3 protein. The data show 85,000 to 100,000 distinct CDR3 sequences, 9.4% seen once. Time point: before trial treatment. The material was PBMCs, obtained before treatment. Receptors were obtained from a male donor with prostate cancer.

Of note for this clonotype: This sequence is one base from a far larger clone and is likely a read error. J is TRBJ2-7 and V is TRBV5-8; D uncertain. Germline CDR1 SGHTS, CDR2 YDEGEE. The CDR3 has 14 residues. The CDR3 DNA reads as TGTGCCTGCAGCTTGGATCCTGGCCTCTACGAGCAGTACTTC. Its translation: CACSLDPGLYEQYF.

The chain is built from TRBV9 and TRBJ1-1; D gene unclear. V gave up 0 bases and J gave up 5 bases, with 8 bases separating them. CDR3 length: 13 residues. Germline V CDR1 and CDR2: SGDLS, YYNGEE. As DNA, the CDR3 is TGTGCCAGCAGCGTAGGGGCGAGGACTGAAGCTTTCTTT. Translated: CASSVGARTEAFF.